This T cell receptor beta chain was recovered during a study of cytomegalovirus exposure and HLA in healthy donors. Regarding the study as a whole: The study listed under 200 cytomegalovirus-associated TCR beta chains.

The study ran its PCR with 60 Vbeta and 13 Jbeta primers. Produced via immunoSEQ multiplex PCR; TCRdb's table is partial and in-frame only. The sample has around 250,000 clones, around 81% seen once. About this clone: The antigen is undetermined.

The receptor comes from a woman aged 55-70 years in good health and CMV-seropositive. Specimen: PBMCs.

The CDR3 DNA is TGTGCCAGCAACCCCCCGGCAGGGGTCGATGAGCAGTTCTTC. Amino acids: CASNPPAGVDEQFF. V and J are TRBV5-6 and TRBJ2-1; maybe TRBD1 (6 bases). CDR3 size: 14 residues. Germline V gene data show CDR1 as SGHDT and CDR2 as YYEEEE. Trimming removed 6 bases at V and 8 bases at J, with 18 bases between.